Each of the 10 T cell receptor beta chains below was sequenced from the same sample in a study of CD8 T cells in ankylosing spondylitis. Findings and caveats of the study: Ankylosing spondylitis blood appeared to be characterized by a TCR beta motif of several highly homologous variants.

Their antigens are not known. TCRdb reprocessed the 5' RACE reads with MiXCR, giving one entry per CDR3 protein. The sample consists of some 840,000 distinct CDR3 sequences, 12% of them appearing once. Sequenced: blood, either unsorted or a sorted T cell fraction (not recorded which). These receptor sequences come from a male donor with ankylosing spondylitis.

A few counts support this clonotype. The V gene is TRBV5-1, the J gene TRBJ1-6, with 9 bases matching TRBD1. This CDR3 is 17 amino acids long. The V gene's germline CDR1 is SGHRS and CDR2 YFSETQ. V lost 3 bases, J lost 7 bases, and 11 bases stayed unmatched. CDR3 sequence (DNA): TGCGCCAGCAGCTATGTCGGGACAGGGTGGGAAAATTCACCCCTCCACTTT. It is translated as CASSYVGTGWENSPLHF.

This clonotype was seen ten or more times. CDR3 nucleotides: TGTGCCAGCAGCTTGGATGTCCATAACACTGAAGCTTTCTTT. It encodes CASSLDVHNTEAFF. The rearrangement links TRBV5-5 to TRBJ1-1; the D is unclear. The CDR3 covers 14 residues. The V gene lost 0 bases and the J gene lost 2 bases, with 8 bases spanning the gap. Germline V gene data show CDR1 as SGHKS and CDR2 as YYEKEE (reference sequence).

This clonotype was seen a few times. The rearrangement uses TRBV29-1 and TRBJ1-1, with a weak D call TRBD1 (5 bases). This CDR3 has 13 amino acids. The germline gives CDR1 SQVTM, CDR2 ANQGSEA. Trimming cost V 3 bases and J 8 bases, with 16 bases left between them. Here the CDR3 DNA reads TGCAGCGTTGATAAACCCCTTCGACAGGAAGCTTTCTTT. This sequence encodes CSVDKPLRQEAFF.

This clonotype was counted between two and nine times. The chain has TRBV7-9 and TRBJ2-3; D not certain. The V gene's germline CDR1 is SEHNR and CDR2 FQNEAQ (reference sequence). The CDR3 totals 14 residues. V shed 1 base and J shed 5 bases, with 10 bases lying between them. CDR3 region: CASSLDSGIDTQYF. CDR3 sequence (DNA): TGTGCCAGCAGCTTAGACAGTGGTATAGATACGCAGTATTTT.

This rearrangement joins TRBV4-3 to TRBJ2-3, with D perhaps matching TRBD1 or TRBD2 (6 bases each). Germline assignment: CDR1 LGHNA and CDR2 YSLEER. The V gene lost 0 bases and the J gene lost 3 bases, with 13 bases spanning the gap. The CDR3 has 16 amino acids. The CDR3 DNA follows: TGCGCCAGCAGCCAAGATCATAGGAGGGGGACAGATACGCAGTATTTT. This sequence encodes CASSQDHRRGTDTQYF.

V and J are TRBV11-2 and TRBJ2-6; 11 nucleotides line up with TRBD2. Germline CDR1 SGHAT, CDR2 FQNNGV. CDR3 length equals 20 residues. The V gene end was trimmed by 5 bases and the J gene end by 2 bases; junction bases not matched to a gene: 14. The CDR3, as DNA: TGTGCCAGCAGCAAGTCGACTAGCGGGACTTTTTTAGCTGGGGCCAACGTCCTGACTTTC. This gives the protein CASSKSTSGTFLAGANVLTF.

This chain joins TRBV4-3 and TRBJ2-2, with D perhaps matching TRBD2 (5 bases). V was pared by 4 bases and J by 7 bases, with 16 bases between. Germline V gene lookup returns CDR1 LGHNA and CDR2 YSLEER. The CDR3 loop spans 15 amino acids. CDR3 sequence: CASSPRLPKGGELFF. The CDR3 DNA follows: TGCGCCAGCAGCCCAAGACTACCCAAGGGCGGGGAGCTGTTTTTT.

This clonotype was seen more than once but under ten times. The chain joins TRBV6-2 or TRBV6-3 to TRBJ2-3; unclear D gene. Germline V gene sequence: CDR1 MNHEY, CDR2 SVGEGT. Trimming left V 3 bases short and J 2 bases short, with 9 bases between. The CDR3 loop spans 14 amino acids. The CDR3 loop reads CASSYYGLTDTQYF. CDR3 DNA: TGTGCCAGCAGTTATTATGGCCTCACAGATACGCAGTATTTT.

V and J are TRBV15 and TRBJ1-1; D perhaps matches TRBD1 (5 bases). In germline, CDR1 is LNHNV, CDR2 YYDKDF (reference sequence). Trimming cost V 3 bases and J 10 bases, with 18 bases left between them. There are 14 residues in the CDR3. The CDR3: CATSSLGGSGGAFF. In nucleotides, the CDR3 is TGTGCCACCAGCAGCCTGGGGGGGTCCGGAGGAGCTTTCTTT.

The chain uses TRBV24-1 and TRBJ2-3; D is possibly TRBD2 (7 bases). V dropped 8 bases and J dropped 4 bases, with 15 bases sitting between them. This CDR3 has 14 amino acids. The germline V gene has CDR1 KGHDR and CDR2 SFDVKD. As DNA, the CDR3 is TGTGCCACCAACAACGGGGGGCCCGCAGATACGCAGTATTTT. Protein product: CATNNGGPADTQYF.